This TCR beta chain stems from a study of molecular identifiers for immune sequencing clone quantification. General observations from the study: Whereas clones above 20 RNA copies held under 1% of naive-cell molecules, they held over 97% of effector molecules.

J lost 0 bases, V lost 3 bases, and 7 bases had no gene match. Germline V gene data show CDR1 as SGDLS and CDR2 as YYNGEE. The CDR3 has 17 residues. TCRdb reprocessed the PCR reads with MiXCR, giving one entry per CDR3 protein. The data contain approximately 590,000 distinct CDR3 sequences, roughly 23% of them singletons. CD8+CD4-CCR7+CD45RA+ sorting gave the naive CD8 T cells. This clonotype has ten or more counts. Its antigen remains unidentified. This sequence was found in a human donor in good health. Some libraries in this study had Jurkat cell RNA spiked in. The genes are TRBV9 and TRBJ2-3; 10 bases map to TRBD2. Material for sequencing was naive CD8+ T cells from blood, with Jurkat cell RNA spiked in. Documented subset: FACS-sorted CD8+CD4-CCR7+CD45RA+ naive T cells. The CDR3 bases are TGTGCCAGCAGCGCACCGGGACTAGCGACTAGCACAGATACGCAGTATTTT. Its protein is CASSAPGLATSTDTQYF.